These 5 T cell receptor beta chains were all obtained from the same sample, sequenced in a study of T-cell reconstitution after alpha-beta-depleted transplantation in children. Library preparation (for TCRbeta) was performed with unique molecular identifiers. TCRdb itself ran the PCR reads through MiXCR, one entry per CDR3 protein. The repertoire consists of roughly 100,000 distinct CDR3 sequences, with around 7% occurring once and the leading ten covering roughly 15%. Sequenced here: PBMCs, sampled before TCRalphabeta/CD19-depleted stem cell transplant. All receptors come from a boy aged 2-15 years with acute lymphoblastic leukemia, due to receive a stem cell transplant.

This clonotype came up a few times. CDR3 nucleotide sequence: TGCAGTGTCATACAGGGGGCCACTGAAGCTTTCTTT. It encodes CSVIQGATEAFF. This chain joins TRBV20-1 and TRBJ1-1; 9 bases line up with TRBD1. V lost 7 bases to trimming and J lost 4 bases; unmatched junction nucleotides: 4. Germline values: CDR1 DFQATT, CDR2 SNEGSKA (reference sequence). CDR3 length: 12 amino acids.

This clonotype was picked up many times. This chain connects TRBV4-1 to TRBJ2-3, with TRBD2 matching 9 bases. The CDR3 spans 18 residues. Looked up from germline, CDR1 is MGHRA and CDR2 is YSYEKL. Trimming took 0 bases from V and 8 from J; bases not matched to a gene: 15. This CDR3 reads CASSQERFSGGPPGTQYF. The CDR3 DNA sequence: TGCGCCAGCAGCCAAGAAAGGTTCAGCGGGGGGCCCCCAGGTACGCAGTATTTT.

This clonotype was seen many times. The chain recombines TRBV28 with TRBJ2-3, with D possibly TRBD2 on 5 matching bases. Germline V gives CDR1 MDHEN, CDR2 SYDVKM. The CDR3 loop spans 14 amino acids. V was cut by 8 bases and J by 2 bases, with 14 bases left in between. The CDR3 region is CASRRGQTTDTQYF. In nucleotides, the CDR3 is TGTGCCAGCCGCCGAGGGCAGACCACAGATACGCAGTATTTT.

This clonotype was counted many times. The J gene is TRBJ2-7, the V gene TRBV2; 7 bases line up with TRBD1. The CDR3 is made up of 14 amino acids. V lost 4 bases and J lost 2; bases outside the gene matches: 5. In germline, CDR1 is SNHLY, CDR2 FYNNEI. The CDR3 loop is CASSGQGVTYEQYF. The CDR3 coding sequence is TGTGCCAGCAGTGGCCAGGGGGTCACCTACGAGCAGTACTTC.

The sample holds a few counts of this clonotype. CDR3 region: CSARLAWGKETQYF. The CDR3 DNA follows: TGCAGTGCTAGGCTAGCATGGGGGAAAGAGACCCAGTACTTC. This sequence joins TRBV20-1 and TRBJ2-5; perhaps D is TRBD1 or TRBD2 (5 bases each). The CDR3 has 14 residues. The germline V and J ends were trimmed by 3 bases and 3 bases, with 14 bases remaining between them. The germline gives CDR1 DFQATT, CDR2 SNEGSKA (reference sequence).